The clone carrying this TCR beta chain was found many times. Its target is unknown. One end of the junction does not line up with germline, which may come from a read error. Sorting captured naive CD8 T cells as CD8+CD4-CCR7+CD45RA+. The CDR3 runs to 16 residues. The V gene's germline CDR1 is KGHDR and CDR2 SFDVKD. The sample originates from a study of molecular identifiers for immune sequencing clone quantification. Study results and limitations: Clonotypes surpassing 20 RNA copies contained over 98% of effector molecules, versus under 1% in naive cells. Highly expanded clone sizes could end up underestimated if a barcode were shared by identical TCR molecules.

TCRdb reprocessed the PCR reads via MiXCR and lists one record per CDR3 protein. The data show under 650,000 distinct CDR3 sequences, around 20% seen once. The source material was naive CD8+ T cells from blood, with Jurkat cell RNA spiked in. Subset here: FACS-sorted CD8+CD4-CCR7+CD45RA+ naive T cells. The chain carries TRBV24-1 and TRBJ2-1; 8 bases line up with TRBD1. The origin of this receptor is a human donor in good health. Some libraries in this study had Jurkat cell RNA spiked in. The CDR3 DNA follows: TGTGCCGCCAGGGGACAGGAGTCCCTCTCCTACAATGAGCAGTTCTTC. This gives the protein CAARGQESLSYNEQFF.